This paragraph reports one T cell receptor (beta chain). Its specificity is not known. The data are from a study of CD4+ T cells in melanoma. The CDR3 length is 16 residues. CDR1 and CDR2 from the germline V gene are SGHTA and FQGNSA. Trimming removed 2 bases at V and 7 bases at J, with 18 bases between. Here immunoSEQ multiplex PCR was the method, and the copy in TCRdb shows in-frame clones only, minus some. In the table there are roughly 10,000 clones, roughly three quarters of which are singletons. Study results and limitations: Neoantigen-specific CD4+ T cells in melanoma reportedly had diverse differentiation states.

Specimen: cells from a culture (not recorded whether cultured in vitro). The chain combines TRBV7-2 with TRBJ2-1, with a possible D match to TRBD2 (6 bases). This TCR was recovered from a human donor with melanoma. The CDR3 here is CASSLIGAYRGNEQFF. The CDR3 nucleotides read TGTGCCAGCAGCTTAATTGGGGCCTATCGGGGGAATGAGCAGTTCTTC.